This TCR beta chain was sequenced for a study of cytomegalovirus exposure and HLA in healthy donors. Study results and caveats: A later analysis showed that HLA-associated TCR beta chains had undergone more clonal expansion than equally common others. Judged likely to be a sequencing artifact was a cluster of highly shared sequence variants.

Concerning this clone: Its antigen is currently unknown.

PCR was performed using 60 Vbeta and 13 Jbeta primers. The data were produced by immunoSEQ multiplex PCR, yet TCRdb's version contains in-frame clones alone and is incomplete. Among fewer than 65,000 clones listed, more than 70% were seen once. The CDR3 covers 15 residues. The germline gives CDR1 SGHNT, CDR2 YYREEE (reference sequence). J lost 7 bases, V lost 4 bases, and 7 bases had no gene match. The donors (healthy individuals) were bone marrow donors. Sequencing input: PBMCs. This rearrangement joins TRBV5-4 to TRBJ1-4, with 10 bases matching TRBD1. This TCR was sampled from a man between 18 and 29 years old in good health and CMV-seronegative. The CDR3 reads CASSRQGAESEKLFF. The DNA for the CDR3 is TGTGCCAGCAGCCGACAGGGGGCCGAGAGTGAAAAACTGTTTTTT. The full variable domain, its missing parts supplied by reference TRBV5-4 and TRBJ1-4, is ETGVTQSPTHLIKTRGQQVTLRCSSQSGHNTVSWYQQALGQGPQFIFQYYREEENGRGNFPPRFSGLQFPNYSSELNVNALELDDSALYLCASSRQGAESEKLFFGSGTQLSVL.